The present T cell receptor (beta chain) was sequenced within a study of T cell repertoires in cytomegalovirus infection. At the level of the study: Peptides in the study included HLA-C-restricted and HLA-B-restricted CMV epitopes. CMV infection plus the matching HLA type was flagged by public TCR beta signatures.

From germline, CDR1 is LNHDA and CDR2 SQIVND (reference sequence). Trimming shortened V by 6 bases and J by 5 bases, and 7 bases separated the two germline ends. There are 11 residues in the CDR3. One entry per CDR3 protein results from TCRdb running MiXCR on the reads. In the table there are approximately 500,000 distinct CDR3 sequences, 33% of which are singletons. This clonotype was observed a handful of times. The antigen remains undetermined. Study outcomes and limitations: Individuals carrying CMV plus the relevant HLA were identified by cumulative frequency of public TCR beta families. It was HLA-C-restricted CMV-specific TCR beta clonotypes that dominated the response ex vivo.

The source material was cultured PBMCs, sampled from culture after CMV antigen stimulation. The rearrangement links TRBV19 to TRBJ2-5; a possible D gene is TRBD2 (6 bases). The source of this sequence is a human donor in good health (CMV status not recorded). Some clones in this sample may be carry-over from other donors' samples. In nucleotides, the CDR3 is TGTGCCAGTAGAGGGAGGGAGACCCAGTACTTC. The encoded protein is CASRGRETQYF.